The 28 T cell receptor beta chains below all came from one sample that was sequenced in a study of cytomegalovirus exposure and HLA in healthy donors. Both 60 Vbeta primers and 13 Jbeta primers went into the PCR. Method: immunoSEQ multiplex PCR; TCRdb's copy keeps in-frame clones and lacks some. The data hold 150,000 to 200,000 clones, with about 88% observed a single time. Sequencing used PBMCs. Receptors originate from a woman aged 18-29 years in good health and CMV-seronegative.

The chain uses TRBV5-5 and TRBJ1-2; 9 nucleotides line up with TRBD1. Trimming at V came to 0 bases and at J to 2 bases, leaving 2 bases not matched to a gene. This CDR3 comprises 15 residues. From germline, CDR1 is SGHKS and CDR2 YYEKEE (reference sequence). The CDR3 DNA is TGTGCCAGCAGCTTGGCCGGGACAGGGAACTATGGCTACACCTTC. This gives the protein CASSLAGTGNYGYTF.

With regard to this clone: The same CDR3 also results from other DNA sequences found in this sample. The chain combines TRBV5-1 with TRBJ1-1, with 7 bases matching TRBD1. Germline CDR1 reads SGHRS; CDR2 reads YFSETQ. The CDR3 loop spans 16 amino acids. V trimming: 5 bases; J trimming: 8 bases; junction bases outside the gene matches: 18. Here the CDR3 DNA reads TGCGCCAGCAGGGATCCTCCGGGACAGCCGGTAGTAGAAGCTTTCTTT. Amino acids: CASRDPPGQPVVEAFF.

The V and J genes are TRBV18 and TRBJ2-7, with 12 nucleotides matching TRBD2. Per the germline V gene, CDR1 is KGHSH and CDR2 is LQKENI. The CDR3 totals 17 residues. V was pared by 2 bases and J by 3 bases, with 8 bases of the junction left unmatched. The CDR3 protein is CASSPRLAGVWDYEQYF. Written as DNA, the CDR3 is TGTGCCAGCTCACCAAGACTAGCGGGAGTCTGGGACTACGAGCAGTACTTC.

This clone turned up a few times. The V call is TRBV6-1, the J call TRBJ1-5; maybe TRBD1 (5 bases). CDR3 length equals 15 residues. CDR1 is MNHNS, CDR2 SASEGT, per germline. V was clipped by 3 bases and J by 6 bases, with 15 bases between them. CDR3 sequence reads: CASSDPDSASQPQHF. The DNA of the CDR3 is TGTGCCAGCAGTGATCCAGACAGCGCAAGTCAGCCCCAGCATTTT.

The V and J genes are TRBV6-5 and TRBJ1-2; no firm D call. The CDR3 is 11 amino acids. Per the germline V gene, CDR1 is MNHEY and CDR2 is SVGAGI. V was cut by 4 bases and J by 7 bases, with 7 bases left in between. In nucleotides, the CDR3 is TGTGCCAGCAGTTCCCTTCTTGGCTACACCTTC. Its protein product is CASSSLLGYTF.

The chain has TRBV4-1 and TRBJ2-7; D remains ambiguous. This CDR3 region has 14 residues. V was trimmed by 5 bases and J by 7 bases, leaving 18 bases between them. Germline-derived CDR1 and CDR2 are MGHRA and YSYEKL. The CDR3 DNA is TGCGCCAGCAGCAAATATGGCCCAGATTGGGAGCAGTACTTC. Encoded protein: CASSKYGPDWEQYF.

This clone was counted between two and nine times. V usage is TRBV5-4 and J usage is TRBJ2-5; D gene unclear. Between the trimmed V and J ends, which lost 2 bases and 1 base, there was a span of 9 bases. Germline assignment: CDR1 SGHNT and CDR2 YYREEE (reference sequence). The CDR3 runs to 14 residues. The DNA of the CDR3 is TGTGCCAGCAGCTTTTCCCAGCGCCAAGAGACCCAGTACTTC. Translation gives CASSFSQRQETQYF.

The chain is built from TRBV19 and TRBJ1-4; a weak D match, TRBD1 (5 bases). Trimming took off 6 bases at V and 3 bases at J, with 17 bases between the two ends. CDR1 LNHDA and CDR2 SQIVND come from the germline V gene (reference sequence). This CDR3 comprises 16 residues. The CDR3 loop reads CASSTSGPTANEKLFF. The CDR3 bases are TGTGCCAGTAGCACCTCAGGGCCGACCGCTAATGAAAAACTGTTTTTT.

This clone showed up just once. The genes are TRBV6-5 and TRBJ1-5; perhaps TRBD1 as D (6 bases). This CDR3 is 14 amino acids long. The V gene lost 11 bases and the J gene lost 3 bases, with 17 bases spanning the gap. In germline, CDR1 is MNHEY, CDR2 SVGAGI. CDR3 coding DNA: TGTGCCTACGACACAGGGACACTCAATCAGCCCCAGCATTTT. Translated, it gives CAYDTGTLNQPQHF.

This clone was found once. This sequence joins TRBV4-2 and TRBJ1-5; the match to TRBD1 covers 7 bases. There are 18 residues in the CDR3. The V gene end was trimmed by 2 bases and the J gene end by 2 bases; junction bases not matched to a gene: 12. Germline V lookup: CDR1 LGHNA, CDR2 YNFKEQ. Here the CDR3 DNA reads TGTGCCAGCAGCCAAAGCAAGATAGGGGGCTTCGGCAATCAGCCCCAGCATTTT. Translated, it gives CASSQSKIGGFGNQPQHF.

The V gene is TRBV19, the J gene TRBJ2-5; D not certain. Germline loops: CDR1 LNHDA, CDR2 SQIVND (reference sequence). Trimming left V 6 bases short and J 2 bases short, with 13 bases between. The CDR3 sequence is 14 residues long. In DNA, the CDR3 is TGTGCCAGTAGCATAAGTCTGGAGCAAGAGACCCAGTACTTC. It yields the protein CASSISLEQETQYF.

The chain carries TRBV10-3 and TRBJ1-2, with D possibly matching TRBD1 (5 bases). Trimming shortened V by 11 bases and J by 3 bases, and 13 bases separated the two germline ends. From germline, CDR1 is ENHRY and CDR2 SYGVKD. This CDR3 region has 12 residues. The CDR3 region has the DNA TGTGCCTCCCACATAGGGGACTATGGCTACACCTTC. This translates into CASHIGDYGYTF.

This sequence joins TRBV2 and TRBJ1-4; TRBD1 aligns across 11 bases. This CDR3 contains 17 residues. Germline values: CDR1 SNHLY, CDR2 FYNNEI. V shed 3 bases, J shed 2 bases, and the junction held 5 bases outside the gene matches. The CDR3: CASSDWDRGFTNEKLFF. Written as DNA, the CDR3 is TGTGCCAGCAGTGATTGGGACAGGGGGTTTACTAATGAAAAACTGTTTTTT.

The chain has TRBV4-2 and TRBJ2-5; possibly TRBD2 for D (6 bases). V was trimmed by 0 bases and J by 5 bases, leaving 22 bases between them. Germline V gives CDR1 LGHNA, CDR2 YNFKEQ. The CDR3 totals 18 residues. CDR3: CASSQDSFTSFTQETQYF. DNA of the CDR3: TGTGCCAGCAGCCAAGATAGTTTTACTAGCTTTACCCAGGAGACCCAGTACTTC.

The V and J genes are TRBV5-4 and TRBJ2-2; D might be TRBD2 (5 bases). CDR1 and CDR2 (germline): SGHNT, YYREEE (reference sequence). The V gene lost 0 bases and the J gene lost 4 bases, with 13 bases spanning the gap. The CDR3 is made up of 16 amino acids. CDR3 region: CASSLVASLGTGELFF. CDR3 sequence (DNA): TGTGCCAGCAGCTTGGTGGCTAGCCTAGGCACCGGGGAGCTGTTTTTT.

The chain employs TRBV29-1 and TRBJ2-7; D is perhaps TRBD1 (6 bases). The CDR3 has 15 amino acids. Germline assignment: CDR1 SQVTM and CDR2 ANQGSEA. V was pared by 0 bases and J by 2 bases, with 14 bases between. Here the CDR3 reads CSVEEEAGVAYEQYF. CDR3 bases: TGCAGCGTTGAAGAAGAGGCAGGGGTTGCCTACGAGCAGTACTTC.

This chain connects TRBV19 to TRBJ2-7; 9 positions agree with TRBD1. The CDR3 runs 14 residues. Looked up from germline, CDR1 is LNHDA and CDR2 is SQIVND (reference sequence). The V segment lost 4 bases and the J segment 0 bases; nucleotides outside the gene matches: 1. The CDR3, as DNA: TGTGCCAGTAGTACGGGACAGGGCTCCTACGAGCAGTACTTC. Translation gives CASSTGQGSYEQYF.

The rearrangement links TRBV7-9 to TRBJ2-7, with D possibly TRBD2 on 6 matching bases. Between the trimmed V and J ends, which lost 3 bases and 4 bases, there was a span of 16 bases. Per the germline V gene, CDR1 is SEHNR and CDR2 is FQNEAQ (reference sequence). The CDR3 runs to 15 residues. In nucleotides, the CDR3 is TGTGCCAGCAGCTTGAGGAGGGAGAGGGGATACGAGCAGTACTTC. It translates to CASSLRRERGYEQYF. Full variable domain (outside the CDR3, taken from reference TRBV7-9 and TRBJ2-7): DTGVSQNPRHKITKRGQNVTFRCDPISEHNRLYWYRQTLGQGPEFLTYFQNEAQLEKSRLLSDRFSAERPKGSFSTLEIQRTEQGDSAMYLCASSLRRERGYEQYFGPGTRLTVT.

The chain is built from TRBV18 and TRBJ2-1, with 7 bases fitting TRBD1. Germline-derived CDR1 and CDR2 are KGHSH and LQKENI. V lost 6 bases and J lost 4; bases outside the gene matches: 9. This CDR3 comprises 15 residues. The CDR3: CASSSGTANYNEQFF. The CDR3 DNA is TGTGCCAGCTCGTCCGGGACAGCTAATTACAATGAGCAGTTCTTC.

The V and J genes are TRBV5-1 and TRBJ1-6; 12 bases are a match to TRBD1. From germline, CDR1 is SGHRS and CDR2 YFSETQ. This CDR3 spans 16 amino acids. J gave up 7 bases and V 7 bases, and 9 bases lay outside the gene matches. The CDR3 here is CASSLGQGAGNSPLHF. Here the CDR3 DNA reads TGCGCCAGCTCTCTGGGACAGGGGGCAGGGAATTCACCCCTCCACTTT.

The rearrangement joins TRBV30 to TRBJ2-1; 9 nucleotides align to TRBD2. This CDR3 spans 14 amino acids. V was clipped by 6 bases and J by 5 bases; unmatched bases: 8. Germline lookup yields CDR1 GTSNPN and CDR2 SVGIG (reference sequence). CDR3 DNA sequence: TGTGCCTGCCCGCTAGCGGGGATAGACAATGAGCAGTTCTTC. It codes for CACPLAGIDNEQFF.

This chain links TRBV18 with TRBJ2-1; 9 bases are a match to TRBD1. This CDR3 has 18 amino acids. V lost 0 bases, J lost 2 bases, and 8 bases stayed unmatched. Germline CDR1 reads KGHSH; CDR2 reads LQKENI. In nucleotides, the CDR3 is TGTGCCAGCTCACCACCGATAGGGGACAGGGTAACCTACAATGAGCAGTTCTTC. Protein product: CASSPPIGDRVTYNEQFF.

This clone was seen only once. The rearrangement links TRBV30 to TRBJ2-3; 8 bases map to TRBD2. V shed 4 bases and J 8 bases; nucleotides not matched to a gene: 5. The length of the CDR3 is 12 residues. Germline V CDR1 and CDR2: GTSNPN, SVGIG (reference sequence). CDR3 nucleotides: TGTGCCTGGAACCGGGGGGGGCCTACGCAGTATTTT. The encoded protein is CAWNRGGPTQYF.

The V gene is TRBV29-1, the J gene TRBJ1-2, with no clear D. The CDR3 covers 13 residues. Germline assignment: CDR1 SQVTM and CDR2 ANQGSEA. The ends were cut back, 0 bases at V and 4 bases at J, with 9 bases in the middle. The CDR3 reads CSVEDQATYGYTF. The CDR3 nucleotides are TGCAGCGTTGAAGACCAGGCGACCTATGGCTACACCTTC.

The chain joins TRBV15 to TRBJ1-2; D remains ambiguous. CDR3 length: 18 amino acids. Trimming stripped 3 bases from V and 0 bases from J, with 20 bases between. Germline V CDR1 and CDR2: LNHNV, YYDKDF (reference sequence). CDR3 nucleotide sequence: TGTGCCACCAGCAGGGAACTGAAACCGGGTAGAGCTAACTATGGCTACACCTTC. Translating gives CATSRELKPGRANYGYTF.

The V call is TRBV28, the J call TRBJ2-7, with 7 bases fitting TRBD1. The CDR3 length is 15 residues. The ends lost 4 bases at V and 1 base at J; junction bases unmatched: 7. Germline V CDR1 and CDR2: MDHEN, SYDVKM. The CDR3 loop is CASSSAGRGSYEQYF. Written as DNA, the CDR3 is TGTGCCAGCAGTTCCGCGGGCAGGGGGTCCTACGAGCAGTACTTC.

The chain is built from TRBV11-2 and TRBJ1-2, with TRBD1 matching over 9 bases. The junction had 2 bases not matched to a gene; V was cut back by 2 bases and J by 7 bases. There are 13 residues in the CDR3. Germline V gene data show CDR1 as SGHAT and CDR2 as FQNNGV. CDR3 amino acids: CASSLTGGFGYTF. The CDR3 bases are TGTGCCAGCAGCTTAACAGGGGGCTTTGGCTACACCTTC.

The chain recombines TRBV18 with TRBJ1-2; D possibly corresponds to TRBD1 (6 bases). The CDR3 has 13 amino acids. V lost 3 bases to trimming and J lost 8 bases, with 13 bases between them. Germline V gene data show CDR1 as KGHSH and CDR2 as LQKENI. The CDR3 DNA is TGTGCCAGCTCACCCACAGGGTGGGAAGGCTACACCTTC. Translated: CASSPTGWEGYTF.